The sequence of this TCR beta chain was determined in a study of T cell responses to AZD1222 COVID-19 vaccine. Data came from immunoSEQ multiplex PCR; TCRdb stores just in-frame clones and leaves some out. The sample includes some 90,000 clones, over 75% of them seen just once. The V and J ends lost 0 bases and 3 bases respectively, with 14 bases between them. The CDR3 spans 17 residues. The V gene's germline CDR1 is LGHNA and CDR2 YSLEER. The source was peripheral blood, collected on day 0 of AZD1222 vaccination. The receptor was isolated from an adult in good health. The chain is built from TRBV4-3 and TRBJ1-4; perhaps TRBD1 as D (6 bases). The CDR3 loop reads CASSQDPRGGPNEKLFF. The CDR3 DNA is TGCGCCAGCAGCCAAGATCCCAGGGGAGGACCTAATGAAAAACTGTTTTTT.